Within the sample, the clone carrying this T cell receptor (beta chain) is medium-sized. J lost 2 bases, V lost 2 bases, and 2 bases had no gene match. Germline V CDR1 and CDR2: MNHEY, SMNVEV (reference sequence). CDR3 length: 15 residues. This sample is part of a study of control samples from healthy donors and cancer patients. Measured with immunoSEQ multiplex PCR; TCRdb has only the in-frame clones, and not every one. The sample records 150,000 or so clones, just under 95% being singletons. The clonotype originates from a man aged 18 to 30 in good health. V and J are TRBV27 and TRBJ2-7; 11 bases match TRBD2. Sequenced material: blood. The CDR3 is CASSLGTSGTYEQYF. In DNA, the CDR3 is TGTGCCAGCAGTTTAGGGACTAGCGGCACCTACGAGCAGTACTTC.